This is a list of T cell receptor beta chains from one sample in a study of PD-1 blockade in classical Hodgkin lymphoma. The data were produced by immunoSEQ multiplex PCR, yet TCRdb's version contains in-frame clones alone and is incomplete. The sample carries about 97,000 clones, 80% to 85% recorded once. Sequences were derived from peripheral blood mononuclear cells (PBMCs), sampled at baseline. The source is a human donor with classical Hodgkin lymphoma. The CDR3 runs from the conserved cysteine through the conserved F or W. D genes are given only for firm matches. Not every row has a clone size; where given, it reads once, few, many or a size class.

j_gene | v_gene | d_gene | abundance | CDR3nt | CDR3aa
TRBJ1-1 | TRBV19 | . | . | TGTGCCAGTAGTAGGAGGGGAATTAAGTTAGCTGAAGCTTTCTTT | CASSRRGIKLAEAFF
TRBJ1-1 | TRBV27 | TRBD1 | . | TGTGCCAGCAGTACCCCAGGGGGTGCCTCTGAAGCTTTCTTT | CASSTPGGASEAFF
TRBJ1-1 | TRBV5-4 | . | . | TGTGCCAGCAGCTTGGCCGGGGGGCGGACTGAAGCTTTCTTT | CASSLAGGRTEAFF
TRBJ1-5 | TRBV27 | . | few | TGTGCCAGCAGGCTAACAGGGAATCAGCCCCAGCATTTT | CASRLTGNQPQHF
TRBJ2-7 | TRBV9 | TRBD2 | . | TGTGCCAGCAGCGTAGGGCTAGCGGGTCATTCCTACGAGCAGTACTTC | CASSVGLAGHSYEQYF
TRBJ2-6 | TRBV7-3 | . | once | TGTGCCAGCAGCTTAGTGGCCACAAAGCCGTCTGGGGCCAACGTCCTGACTTTC | CASSLVATKPSGANVLTF
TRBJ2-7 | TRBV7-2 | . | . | TGTGCCAGCAGCTTGAACAGAGAATACGAGCAGTACTTC | CASSLNREYEQYF
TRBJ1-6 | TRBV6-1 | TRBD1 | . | TGTGCCAGCAGTGAAGGGACAGGGGGGGTACCCCTCCACTTT | CASSEGTGGVPLHF
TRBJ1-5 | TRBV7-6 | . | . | TGTGCCAGCAGCACCCAGAACGTTTATAGCAATCAGCCCCAGCATTTT | CASSTQNVYSNQPQHF
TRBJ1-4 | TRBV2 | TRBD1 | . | TGTGCCAGCAGGGGCCCCGGGACAGGGAGTGAAAAACTGTTTTTT | CASRGPGTGSEKLFF
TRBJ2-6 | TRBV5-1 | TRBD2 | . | TGCGCCAGCACCAAACTTGGGACTAGCGCTGGGGCCAACGTCCTGACTTTC | CASTKLGTSAGANVLTF
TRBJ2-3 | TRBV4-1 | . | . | TGCGCCAGCAGCCAAGATCTTTGGGGGAGCCGCTTCCAAAGCACAGATACGCAGTATTTT | CASSQDLWGSRFQSTDTQYF
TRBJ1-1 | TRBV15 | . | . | TGTGCCACCAGCAGAAAGGACGGCGGGGCTTTCTTT | CATSRKDGGAFF
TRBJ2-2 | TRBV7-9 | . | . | TGTGCCAGCAGCCATGGGCCCCCCCGGCGGACGCACACCGGGGAGCTGTTTTTT | CASSHGPPRRTHTGELFF
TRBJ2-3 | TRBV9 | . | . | TGTGCCAGCAGGCCCCCTAGCACAGATACGCAGTATTTT | CASRPPSTDTQYF
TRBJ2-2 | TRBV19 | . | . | TGTGCCAGTATGCCCCAATGGGTGGGGTACGCGAACACCGGGGAGCTGTTTTTT | CASMPQWVGYANTGELFF
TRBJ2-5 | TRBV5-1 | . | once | TGCGCCAGCAAACCAGGTAACCAAGAGACCCAGTACTTC | CASKPGNQETQYF
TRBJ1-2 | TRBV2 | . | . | TGTGCCAGCTCCCGGATCGTCGGGGGCTACACCTTC | CASSRIVGGYTF
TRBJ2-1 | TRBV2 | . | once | TGTGCCAGCAGTGAAGCGGGTGCTACGTCCTACAATGAGCAGTTCTTC | CASSEAGATSYNEQFF
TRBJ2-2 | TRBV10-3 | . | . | TGTGCCATCAGGAATACAGGGTCGAACACCGGGGAGCTGTTTTTT | CAIRNTGSNTGELFF
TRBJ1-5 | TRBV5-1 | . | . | TGCGCCAGCAGCTTTGGGGACGGGAGCAATCAGCCCCAGCATTTT | CASSFGDGSNQPQHF
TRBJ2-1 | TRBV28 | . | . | TGTGCCAGCAGCCGGTTCTATGAGCAGTTCTTC | CASSRFYEQFF
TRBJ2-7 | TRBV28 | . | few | TGTGCCACCAGGGGCCGTCCCGAGCAGTACTTC | CATRGRPEQYF
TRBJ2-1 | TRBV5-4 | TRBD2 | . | TGTGCCAGCAGCCGAGGGACTAGCGGAAGCAATGAGCAGTTCTTC | CASSRGTSGSNEQFF
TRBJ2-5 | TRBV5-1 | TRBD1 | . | TGCGCCAGCAGCCCACGACAGGGGGGAGAGACCCAGTACTTC | CASSPRQGGETQYF
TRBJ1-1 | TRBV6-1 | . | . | TGTGCCAGCAGTGAAGGAATGGGGCTCACTGAAGCTTTCTTT | CASSEGMGLTEAFF
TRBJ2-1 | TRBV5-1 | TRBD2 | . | TGCGCCAGCAGCATGCGGACTAGCGGTGACAATGAGCAGTTCTTC | CASSMRTSGDNEQFF
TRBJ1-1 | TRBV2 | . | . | TGTGCCAGCAGTGACGAACTTACTACCCCGAGAGCTTTCTTT | CASSDELTTPRAFF
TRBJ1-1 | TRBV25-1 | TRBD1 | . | TGTGCCAGCAGTGGCACGGACAGGGCCCCTGAAGCTTTCTTT | CASSGTDRAPEAFF
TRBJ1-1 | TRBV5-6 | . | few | TGTGCCAGCAGATATTACAGGACAGCCGTTATCCCGACCGCTTTCTTT | CASRYYRTAVIPTAFF
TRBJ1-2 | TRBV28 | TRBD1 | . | TGTGCCAGCAGACCGACAGGGAACTATGGCTACACCTTC | CASRPTGNYGYTF
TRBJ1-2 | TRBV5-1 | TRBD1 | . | TGCGCCAGCAGCTTGGGACAGGGGGCCTATGGCTACACCTTC | CASSLGQGAYGYTF
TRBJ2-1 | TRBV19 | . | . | TGTGCCAGTAGTGTAGCTAGCCCCAACTACAATGAGCAGTTCTTC | CASSVASPNYNEQFF
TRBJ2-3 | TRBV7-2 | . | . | TGTGCCAGCAGCTACGGGACTCGCGGAGGCACAGATACGCAGTATTTT | CASSYGTRGGTDTQYF
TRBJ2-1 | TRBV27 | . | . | TGTGCCAGCAGTTTTAACCCGGGACGGCACAATGAGCAGTTCTTC | CASSFNPGRHNEQFF
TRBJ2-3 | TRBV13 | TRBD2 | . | TGTGCCAGCAGCACCCGGACTAGCGGCACAGATACGCAGTATTTT | CASSTRTSGTDTQYF
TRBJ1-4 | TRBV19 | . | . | TGTGCCAGTAGTATCGCCGGGGGTCAGGGGTCGAAACTGTTTTTT | CASSIAGGQGSKLFF
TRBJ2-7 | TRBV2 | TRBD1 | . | TGTGCCAGCAGTCCTGGACAGGGAAACTACGAGCAGTACTTC | CASSPGQGNYEQYF
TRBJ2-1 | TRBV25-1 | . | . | TGTGCCAGCACGGAGTACAATGAGCAGTTCTTC | CASTEYNEQFF
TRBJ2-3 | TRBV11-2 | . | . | TGTGCCAGCAGCTTAGATTCTTGGGGTGTTTCATCAGCGGATACGCAGTATTTT | CASSLDSWGVSSADTQYF
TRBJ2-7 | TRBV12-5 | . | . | TGTGCTAGTGGTCCAGGGTCGTCCTACGAGCAGTACTTC | CASGPGSSYEQYF
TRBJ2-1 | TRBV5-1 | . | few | TGCGCCAGCAGCTTGGTCGCCGGCGGGGCCCTACGCTCCTACAATGAGCAGTTCTTC | CASSLVAGGALRSYNEQFF
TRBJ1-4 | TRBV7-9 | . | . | TGTGCCAGCAGCCGGATCACAGTCACAACTAATGAAAAACTGTTTTTT | CASSRITVTTNEKLFF
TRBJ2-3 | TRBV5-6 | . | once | TGTGCCAGCAGCCGTCAGGGCCCAGATACGCAGTATTTT | CASSRQGPDTQYF
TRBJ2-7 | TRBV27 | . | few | TGTGCCAGCAGTGTTTTTCCCTCCTACGAGCAGTACTTC | CASSVFPSYEQYF
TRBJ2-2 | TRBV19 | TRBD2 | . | TGTGCCAGTACCCGACTAGCGGGAGCCGGGGAGCTGTTTTTT | CASTRLAGAGELFF
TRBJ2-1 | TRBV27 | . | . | TGTGCCAGCAGCCGGCAGCGGGTGCTCTCCTACAATGAGCAGTTCTTC | CASSRQRVLSYNEQFF
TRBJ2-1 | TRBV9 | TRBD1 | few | TGTGCCAGCAGCCGACAGGGGGCGTCCAATGAGCAGTTCTTC | CASSRQGASNEQFF
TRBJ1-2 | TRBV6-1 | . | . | TGTGCCAGCAGTAGACCGGCAGGGTCAGGTGGCTACACCTTC | CASSRPAGSGGYTF
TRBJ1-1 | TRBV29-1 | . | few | TGCAGCGCACGGACTGGAAACACTGAAGCTTTCTTT | CSARTGNTEAFF